One and the same sample provided the 26 T cell receptor beta chains below, sequenced in a study of beta chain features in type 1 diabetes. Study-level findings and limits: All four CD4+ subsets of Type 1 diabetes patients contained TCRB CDR3s that were moderately but significantly shorter.

No antigen has been identified for these receptors. Of the isolated RNA, all was reverse transcribed, and so the sequenced material was expressed TCRB transcripts. Profiling relied on immunoSEQ multiplex PCR, and the TCRdb table lists in-frame clones only, not all of them. The sample has roughly 150,000 clones, 63% seen once. Sequencing used naive CD4+ T cells from blood. These receptors were taken from a man aged 25 to 40 with type 1 diabetes.

This chain uses TRBV2 with TRBJ2-7; D is ambiguous. CDR1 is SNHLY, CDR2 FYNNEI, per germline. The CDR3 contains 11 residues. The V end lost 6 bases, the J end lost 3 bases, and 6 bases lay between the germline ends. The CDR3 spells CASSPNYEQYF. As DNA, the CDR3 is TGTGCCAGCAGCCCTAACTACGAGCAGTACTTC.

This chain joins TRBV10-3 and TRBJ1-6; D possibly corresponds to TRBD1 (5 bases). Germline CDR1 is ENHRY and CDR2 is SYGVKD. With 7 bases removed from V and 7 bases from J, the gap between germline ends came to 11 bases. The CDR3 is 13 amino acids. CDR3 sequence: CAITAGLNSPLHF. CDR3 nucleotides: TGTGCCATCACCGCAGGGTTGAATTCACCCCTCCACTTT.

A remark on this clone: The same CDR3 also results from other DNA sequences found in this sample. The chain joins TRBV7-2 to TRBJ2-7; D remains unclear. V lost 4 bases and J lost 2, with 6 bases in between. Germline lookup yields CDR1 SGHTA and CDR2 FQGNSA. The CDR3 is 12 amino acids. The CDR3 loop reads CASSSGTYEQYF. The CDR3 DNA is TGTGCCAGCAGCTCGGGCACCTACGAGCAGTACTTC. Filled out from reference TRBV7-2 and TRBJ2-7, the complete variable domain reads GAGVSQSPSNKVTEKGKDVELRCDPISGHTALYWYRQSLGQGLEFLIYFQGNSAPDKSGLPSDRFSAERTGGSVSTLTIQRTQQEDSAVYLCASSSGTYEQYFGPGTRLTVT.

The sample holds a few counts of this clone. The chain employs TRBV29-1 and TRBJ2-3; tentative D call: TRBD2 (5 bases). Per the germline V gene, CDR1 is SQVTM and CDR2 is ANQGSEA. V was trimmed by 5 bases and J by 3 bases, leaving 12 bases between them. This CDR3 is built from 13 residues. The CDR3 loop reads CSVRPGSTDTQYF. The CDR3 DNA reads TGCAGCGTTCGACCGGGGTCGACAGATACGCAGTATTTT.

The rearrangement joins TRBV4-1 to TRBJ2-5; D is undetermined. The CDR3 is 15 amino acids. From germline, CDR1 is MGHRA and CDR2 YSYEKL. V shed 0 bases and J shed 4 bases, with 12 bases lying between them. CDR3 DNA: TGCGCCAGCAGCCAAGAGGGAAGATTGGGAGAGACCCAGTACTTC. Translating gives CASSQEGRLGETQYF.

This chain joins TRBV29-1 and TRBJ1-1, with 8 bases matching TRBD1. CDR3 length: 12 residues. CDR1 SQVTM and CDR2 ANQGSEA come from the germline V gene. The CDR3 here is CSATTGGTEAFF. For the CDR3, the DNA is TGCAGTGCTACTACAGGGGGCACTGAAGCTTTCTTT.

This clone was observed a handful of times. The V and J genes are TRBV11-2 and TRBJ2-3; 7 nucleotides match TRBD1. Trimming removed 4 bases from V and 1 base from J; junction bases left unmatched: 5. This CDR3 contains 15 residues. Germline CDR1 SGHAT, CDR2 FQNNGV. CDR3 in amino acids: CASSSRGQGTDTQYF. The CDR3, as DNA: TGTGCCAGCAGCTCGAGAGGACAGGGCACAGATACGCAGTATTTT.

The rearrangement uses TRBV30 and TRBJ1-6, with a weak D call TRBD1 (5 bases). The CDR3 contains 15 residues. With 0 bases removed from V and 10 bases from J, the gap between germline ends came to 16 bases. CDR1 is GTSNPN, CDR2 SVGIG, per germline (reference sequence). The CDR3 reads CAWSVGGGRGSPLHF. In DNA, the CDR3 is TGTGCCTGGAGTGTCGGCGGGGGAAGAGGGTCACCCCTCCACTTT.

The rearrangement links TRBV4-3 to TRBJ2-3; D gene unclear. Germline values: CDR1 LGHNA, CDR2 YSLEER. This CDR3 is 15 amino acids long. V lost 3 bases, J lost 2 bases, and 12 bases lay in between. The DNA of the CDR3 is TGCGCCAGCAGCCACCAATGGAGCCCCACAGATACGCAGTATTTT. It is translated as CASSHQWSPTDTQYF.

A few counts support this clone. The J gene is TRBJ1-2, the V gene TRBV9; D unresolved. The CDR3 sequence is 14 residues long. The V gene lost 1 base and the J gene lost 6 bases, with 13 bases spanning the gap. CDR1 is SGDLS and CDR2 is YYNGEE in the germline V gene. Here the CDR3 DNA reads TGTGCCAGCAGCGTATCGGGGATTCAGAATGGCTACACCTTC. Protein product: CASSVSGIQNGYTF.

This clone came up a few times. J is TRBJ2-1 and V is TRBV30; unclear D gene. This CDR3 contains 12 residues. V dropped 1 base and J dropped 5 bases, with 6 bases sitting between them. Germline CDR1 is GTSNPN and CDR2 is SVGIG (reference sequence). In nucleotides, the CDR3 is TGTGCCTGGAGTGCGGCTGACAATGAGCAGTTCTTC. This encodes CAWSAADNEQFF.

The chain recombines TRBV29-1 with TRBJ2-5; TRBD2 aligns across 7 bases. The V segment lost 7 bases and the J segment 2 bases; nucleotides outside the gene matches: 4. The germline V gene encodes CDR1 SQVTM and CDR2 ANQGSEA. The CDR3 contains 12 residues. DNA of the CDR3: TGCAGCGCAGGGACTACTCAAGAGACCCAGTACTTC. Translated: CSAGTTQETQYF.

The CDR3 loop reads CASSVVQGWEKLFF. The CDR3 nucleotides read TGTGCCAGCAGCGTAGTTCAGGGTTGGGAAAAACTGTTTTTT. The chain combines TRBV9 with TRBJ1-4; the D gene is possibly TRBD1 (5 bases). V lost 0 bases and J 8 bases, leaving 11 bases between the germline ends. Germline V gene sequence: CDR1 SGDLS, CDR2 YYNGEE. The CDR3 is 14 residues long.

V and J are TRBV14 and TRBJ2-3; D ambiguous. The V gene's germline CDR1 is SGHDN and CDR2 FVKESK. V dropped 2 bases and J dropped 6 bases, with 12 bases sitting between them. The CDR3 contains 14 residues. CDR3 sequence (DNA): TGTGCCAGCAGCCAATCCATCGTTGTCGATACGCAGTATTTT. This gives the protein CASSQSIVVDTQYF.

The chain combines TRBV10-1 with TRBJ2-7; D is ambiguous. Per germline, CDR1 WNHNN and CDR2 SYGVQD (reference sequence). The CDR3 is 14 amino acids. With 3 bases removed from V and 3 bases from J, the gap between germline ends came to 12 bases. The CDR3 DNA follows: TGCGCCAGCAGTGAAGGACCAGATCTCTACGAGCAGTACTTC. Protein: CASSEGPDLYEQYF.

This chain connects TRBV9 to TRBJ1-1; D is ambiguous. V lost 0 bases and J lost 1, with 4 bases in between. There are 13 residues in the CDR3. Germline CDR1 is SGDLS and CDR2 is YYNGEE. For the CDR3, the DNA is TGTGCCAGCAGCGTAGAGGGGAACACTGAAGCTTTCTTT. This translates into CASSVEGNTEAFF.

The genes are TRBV7-2 and TRBJ2-3, with D uncertain. Trimming removed 5 bases at V and 4 bases at J, with 13 bases between. The V gene's germline CDR1 is SGHTA and CDR2 FQGNSA. This CDR3 region has 14 residues. Written as DNA, the CDR3 is TGTGCCAGCAGCCCTTCTGGCGGACCAGATACGCAGTATTTT. Encoded protein: CASSPSGGPDTQYF.

Note on this clone: Additional DNA sequences in this sample encode the identical CDR3. The rearrangement links TRBV18 to TRBJ2-5; D call uncertain. This CDR3 is 13 amino acids long. The V gene's germline CDR1 is KGHSH and CDR2 LQKENI. V was pared by 2 bases and J by 2 bases, with 6 bases between. This CDR3 reads CASSPGLQETQYF. As DNA, the CDR3 is TGTGCCAGCTCACCAGGCCTTCAAGAGACCCAGTACTTC.

This sequence joins TRBV27 and TRBJ2-1; D might be TRBD1 (5 bases). The germline V gene encodes CDR1 MNHEY and CDR2 SMNVEV (reference sequence). Trimming stripped 0 bases from V and 13 bases from J, with 13 bases between. The CDR3 has 13 residues. The CDR3 coding sequence is TGTGCCAGCAGTTTATCGACCGTGGGGCCTCAGTTCTTC. Its translation: CASSLSTVGPQFF.

The CDR3 DNA reads as TGCAGCGTTGAACCCCGGAGTCCGCCGTCTGAAGCTTTCTTT. Protein: CSVEPRSPPSEAFF. The chain uses TRBV29-1 and TRBJ1-1; unclear D gene. This CDR3 has 14 residues. From germline, CDR1 is SQVTM and CDR2 ANQGSEA. Trimming pared 2 bases from V and 6 bases from J, leaving 16 bases between.

The chain couples TRBV29-1 to TRBJ1-6; no reliable D call. Trimming shortened V by 6 bases and J by 8 bases, and 17 bases separated the two germline ends. This CDR3 region has 14 residues. CDR1 and CDR2 from the germline V gene are SQVTM and ANQGSEA. CDR3 DNA sequence: TGCAGCGTCGGCGCCGGGAAGAGCGATTCACCCCTCCACTTT. Translating it yields CSVGAGKSDSPLHF.

The chain couples TRBV4-1 to TRBJ1-2; possibly TRBD1 for D (5 bases). V was cut by 4 bases and J by 4 bases, with 13 bases left in between. The CDR3 runs to 14 residues. Germline V gives CDR1 MGHRA, CDR2 YSYEKL. The CDR3: CASSLGEGVYGYTF. CDR3 nucleotides: TGCGCCAGCAGCCTAGGGGAGGGAGTCTATGGCTACACCTTC.

CDR3 in amino acids: CASSEGGKANYGYTF. The CDR3 DNA reads TGTGCCAGCAGTGAGGGAGGAAAAGCTAACTATGGCTACACCTTC. The chain combines TRBV9 with TRBJ1-2; D is unresolved. This CDR3 has 15 residues. Germline CDR1 and CDR2: SGDLS and YYNGEE. Trimming pared 5 bases from V and 0 bases from J, leaving 14 bases between.

The CDR3 spells CASSQESRDKGNQPQHF. In DNA form, the CDR3 reads TGCGCCAGCAGCCAAGAATCAAGGGATAAGGGCAATCAGCCCCAGCATTTT. The chain has TRBV4-1 and TRBJ1-5; D gene ambiguous. Germline CDR1 is MGHRA and CDR2 is YSYEKL. The CDR3 loop spans 17 amino acids. V was cut by 0 bases and J by 2 bases, with 14 bases left in between.

This clone was counted a few times. The chain carries TRBV29-1 and TRBJ2-3, with D hard to call. The CDR3 extends over 14 amino acids. The V end lost 4 bases, the J end lost 6 bases, and 17 bases lay between the germline ends. The germline V gene encodes CDR1 SQVTM and CDR2 ANQGSEA. The CDR3 bases are TGCAGCGTTGCAGCGAGGAATAAGGACGATACGCAGTATTTT. As protein: CSVAARNKDDTQYF.

This clone showed up just a few times. The chain joins TRBV29-1 to TRBJ1-1; D call uncertain. V dropped 0 bases and J dropped 6 bases, with 8 bases sitting between them. The length of the CDR3 is 12 residues. Germline CDR1 SQVTM, CDR2 ANQGSEA. CDR3 protein: CSVEDNGSEAFF. CDR3 in DNA: TGCAGCGTTGAAGATAACGGGTCTGAAGCTTTCTTT.